This T cell receptor beta chain was captured in a study of OX40 agonist ivuxolimab in advanced cancers. Study results and caveats: CD4+ T cells averaged fewer expanded clones than CD8+ T cells.

Regarding this clone: Antigen unknown.

Method: immunoSEQ multiplex PCR; TCRdb's copy keeps in-frame clones and lacks some. In the table there are around 140,000 clones, 90% of which are singletons. V was shortened by 4 bases and J by 9 bases, with 13 bases between the two germline ends. Germline CDR1 and CDR2: MGHRA and YSYEKL. The length of the CDR3 is 13 residues. The source of this sequence is an adult with an advanced solid tumor such as melanoma, head and neck, liver or kidney cancer. The source material was CD4+ or CD8+ T cells sorted from blood, sampled in a trial of the OX40 agonist ivuxolimab. The rearrangement joins TRBV4-1 to TRBJ2-1, with D perhaps TRBD1 or TRBD2 (6 bases each). The CDR3 DNA reads as TGCGCCAGCAGCCTAGCTGAGGGGGGTGAGCAGTTCTTC. This translates into CASSLAEGGEQFF.